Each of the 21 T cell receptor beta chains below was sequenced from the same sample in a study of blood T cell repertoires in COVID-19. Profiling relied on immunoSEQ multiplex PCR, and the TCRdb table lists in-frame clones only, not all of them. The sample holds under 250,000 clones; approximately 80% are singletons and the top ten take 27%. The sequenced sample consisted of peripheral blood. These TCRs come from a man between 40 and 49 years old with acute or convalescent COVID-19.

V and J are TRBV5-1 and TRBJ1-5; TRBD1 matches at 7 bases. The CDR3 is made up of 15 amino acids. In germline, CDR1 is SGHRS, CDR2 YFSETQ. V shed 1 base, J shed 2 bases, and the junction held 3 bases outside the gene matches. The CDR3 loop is CASSLLGGGNQPQHF. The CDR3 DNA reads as TGCGCCAGCAGCTTGCTAGGGGGCGGCAATCAGCCCCAGCATTTT.

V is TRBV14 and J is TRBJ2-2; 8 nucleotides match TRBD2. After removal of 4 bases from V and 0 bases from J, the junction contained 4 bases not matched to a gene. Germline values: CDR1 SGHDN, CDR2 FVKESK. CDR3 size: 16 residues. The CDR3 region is CASSLAGLANTGELFF. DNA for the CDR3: TGTGCCAGCAGCCTAGCGGGGCTCGCGAACACCGGGGAGCTGTTTTTT.

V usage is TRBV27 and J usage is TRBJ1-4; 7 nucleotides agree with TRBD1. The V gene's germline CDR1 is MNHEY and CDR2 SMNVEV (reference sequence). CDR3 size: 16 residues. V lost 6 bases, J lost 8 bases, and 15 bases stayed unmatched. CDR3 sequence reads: CASSPLGDRAGEKLFF. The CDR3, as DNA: TGTGCCAGCAGCCCCCTTGGCGACAGGGCCGGCGAAAAACTGTTTTTT.

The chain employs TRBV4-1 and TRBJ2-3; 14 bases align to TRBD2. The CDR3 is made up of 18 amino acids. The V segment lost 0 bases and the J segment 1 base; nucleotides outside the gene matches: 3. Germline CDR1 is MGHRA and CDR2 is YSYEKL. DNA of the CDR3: TGCGCCAGCAGCCAAGATCTGGGACTAGCGGGAGGCACAGATACGCAGTATTTT. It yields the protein CASSQDLGLAGGTDTQYF.

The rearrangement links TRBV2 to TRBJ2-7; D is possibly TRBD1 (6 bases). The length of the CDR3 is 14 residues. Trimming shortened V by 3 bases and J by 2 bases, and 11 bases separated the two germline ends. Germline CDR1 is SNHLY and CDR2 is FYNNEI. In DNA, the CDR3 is TGTGCCAGCAGTGACCCCGGGACACCCTACGAGCAGTACTTC. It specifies CASSDPGTPYEQYF.

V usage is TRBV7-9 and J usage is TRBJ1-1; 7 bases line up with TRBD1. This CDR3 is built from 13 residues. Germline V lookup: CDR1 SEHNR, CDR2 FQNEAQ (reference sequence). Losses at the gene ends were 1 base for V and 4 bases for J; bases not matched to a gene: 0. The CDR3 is CASSLGQGTEAFF. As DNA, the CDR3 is TGTGCCAGCAGCTTAGGACAGGGCACTGAAGCTTTCTTT.

As DNA, the CDR3 is TGTGCCAGTAGTATAGATAACAGGGGGGGCTATCAGCCCCAGCATTTT. Its protein product is CASSIDNRGGYQPQHF. V is TRBV19 and J is TRBJ1-5; 8 bases match TRBD1. Per the germline V gene, CDR1 is LNHDA and CDR2 is SQIVND (reference sequence). The ends lost 0 bases at V and 5 bases at J; junction bases unmatched: 6. The CDR3 has 16 amino acids.

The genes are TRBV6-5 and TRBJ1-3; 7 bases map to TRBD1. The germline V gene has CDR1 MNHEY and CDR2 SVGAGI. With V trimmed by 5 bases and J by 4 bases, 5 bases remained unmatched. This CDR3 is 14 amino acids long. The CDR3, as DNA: TGTGCCAGCAGTCAGAGGGGGCCGGGAAACACCATATATTTT. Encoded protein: CASSQRGPGNTIYF.

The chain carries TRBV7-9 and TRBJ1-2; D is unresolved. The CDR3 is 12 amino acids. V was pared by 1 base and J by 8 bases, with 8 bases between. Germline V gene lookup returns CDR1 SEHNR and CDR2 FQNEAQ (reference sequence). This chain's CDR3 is CASSLDVEGYTF. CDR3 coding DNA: TGTGCCAGCAGCTTAGATGTGGAGGGCTACACCTTC. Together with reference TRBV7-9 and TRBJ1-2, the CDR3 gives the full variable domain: DTGVSQNPRHKITKRGQNVTFRCDPISEHNRLYWYRQTLGQGPEFLTYFQNEAQLEKSRLLSDRFSAERPKGSFSTLEIQRTEQGDSAMYLCASSLDVEGYTFGSGTRLTVV.

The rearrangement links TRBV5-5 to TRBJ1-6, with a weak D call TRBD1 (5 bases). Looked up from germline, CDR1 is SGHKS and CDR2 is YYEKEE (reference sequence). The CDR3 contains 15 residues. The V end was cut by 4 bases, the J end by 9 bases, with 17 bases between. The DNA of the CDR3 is TGTGCCAGCAGCCGGATCCTGACGGGGGGTTCACCCCTCCACTTT. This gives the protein CASSRILTGGSPLHF.

CDR3 sequence: CASSLTGGQGKHF. CDR3 nucleotide sequence: TGTGCCAGCAGCTTGACCGGGGGACAGGGAAAACATTTT. The chain joins TRBV7-8 to TRBJ1-5, with 9 positions matching TRBD1. The CDR3 is 13 amino acids. V gave up 3 bases and J gave up 16 bases; unmatched junction bases: 10. The germline V gene has CDR1 SGHVS and CDR2 FQNEAQ.

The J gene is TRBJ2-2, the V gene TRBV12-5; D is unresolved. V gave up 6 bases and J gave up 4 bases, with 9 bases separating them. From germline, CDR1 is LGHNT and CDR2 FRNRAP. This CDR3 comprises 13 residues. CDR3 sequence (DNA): TGTGCTAGTGGGACTCCTACCACCGGGGAGCTGTTTTTT. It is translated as CASGTPTTGELFF.

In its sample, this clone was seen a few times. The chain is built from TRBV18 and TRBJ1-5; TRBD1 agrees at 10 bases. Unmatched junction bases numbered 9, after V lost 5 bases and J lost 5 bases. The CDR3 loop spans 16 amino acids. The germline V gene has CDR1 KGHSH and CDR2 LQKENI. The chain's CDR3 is CASSFTGTGADQPQHF. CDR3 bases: TGTGCCAGCTCATTCACCGGGACAGGGGCCGATCAGCCCCAGCATTTT.

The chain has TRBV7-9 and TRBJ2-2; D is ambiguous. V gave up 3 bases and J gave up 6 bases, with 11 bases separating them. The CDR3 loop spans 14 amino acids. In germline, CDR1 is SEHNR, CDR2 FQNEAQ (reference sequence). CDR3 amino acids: CASSFMVSSGELFF. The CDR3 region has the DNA TGTGCCAGCAGCTTTATGGTTAGTTCCGGGGAGCTGTTTTTT.

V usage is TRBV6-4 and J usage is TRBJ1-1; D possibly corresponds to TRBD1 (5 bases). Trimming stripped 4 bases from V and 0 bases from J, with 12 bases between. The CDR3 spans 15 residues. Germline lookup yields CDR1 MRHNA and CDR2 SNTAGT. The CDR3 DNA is TGTGCCAGCAGTGTAAAACAGGAGATGAACACTGAAGCTTTCTTT. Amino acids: CASSVKQEMNTEAFF.

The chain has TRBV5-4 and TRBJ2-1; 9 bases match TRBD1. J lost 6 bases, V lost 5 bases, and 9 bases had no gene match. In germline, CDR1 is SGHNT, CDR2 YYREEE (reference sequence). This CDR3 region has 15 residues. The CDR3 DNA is TGTGCCAGCAGATCCCGGGACAGGGTCGCCAATGAGCAGTTCTTC. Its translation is CASRSRDRVANEQFF.

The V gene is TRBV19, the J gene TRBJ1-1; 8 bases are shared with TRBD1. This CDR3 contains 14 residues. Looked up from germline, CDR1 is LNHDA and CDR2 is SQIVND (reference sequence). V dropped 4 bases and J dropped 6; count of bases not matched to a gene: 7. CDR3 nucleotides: TGTGCCAGTAGTACCCGGGACAGGCCCTCTGAAGCTTTCTTT. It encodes CASSTRDRPSEAFF.

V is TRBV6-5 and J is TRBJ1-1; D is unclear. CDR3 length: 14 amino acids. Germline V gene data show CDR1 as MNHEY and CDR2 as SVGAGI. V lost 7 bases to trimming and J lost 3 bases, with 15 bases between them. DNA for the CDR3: TGTGCCAGCAACTCAATGGGAGCGTACACTGAAGCTTTCTTT. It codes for CASNSMGAYTEAFF.

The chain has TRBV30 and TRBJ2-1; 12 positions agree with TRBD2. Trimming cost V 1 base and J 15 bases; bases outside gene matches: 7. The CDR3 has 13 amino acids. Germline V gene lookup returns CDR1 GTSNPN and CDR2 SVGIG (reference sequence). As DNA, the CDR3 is TGTGCCTGGAGTGGTTCTAGCGGGAGGGATCTGTTCTTC. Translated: CAWSGSSGRDLFF. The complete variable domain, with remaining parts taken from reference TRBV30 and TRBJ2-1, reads SQTIHQWPATLVQPVGSPLSLECTVEGTSNPNLYWYRQAAGRGLQLLFYSVGIGQISSEVPQNLSASRPQDRQFILSSKKLLLSDSGFYLCAWSGSSGRDLFFGPGTRLTVL.

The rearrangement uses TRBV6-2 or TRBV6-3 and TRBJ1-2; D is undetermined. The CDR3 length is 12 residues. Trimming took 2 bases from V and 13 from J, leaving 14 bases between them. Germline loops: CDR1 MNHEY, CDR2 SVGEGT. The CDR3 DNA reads TGTGCCAGCAGTTACCCCCCTTACGGGTGCACCTTC. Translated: CASSYPPYGCTF.

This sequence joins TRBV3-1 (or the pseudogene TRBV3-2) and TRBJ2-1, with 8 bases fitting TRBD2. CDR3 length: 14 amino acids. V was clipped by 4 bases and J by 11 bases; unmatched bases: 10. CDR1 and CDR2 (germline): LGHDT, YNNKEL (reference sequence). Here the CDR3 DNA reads TGTGCCAGCAGCCTGGGCGGGAGGTTGGATAAGCAGTTCTTC. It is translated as CASSLGGRLDKQFF.